This passage covers 5 T cell receptor beta chains from one sample sequenced in a study of ipilimumab plus nivolumab after autologous stem cell transplantation. Profiled with immunoSEQ multiplex PCR; TCRdb holds only in-frame clones, not every one. The sample shows about 83,000 clones, approximately 86% of them seen only once. The starting material was PBMCs, obtained in a trial of ipilimumab plus nivolumab as post-transplant consolidation. Every receptor here comes from a male donor with diffuse large B-cell lymphoma.

The chain has TRBV4-1 and TRBJ1-2, with TRBD1 matching over 10 bases. With V trimmed by 4 bases and J by 6 bases, 17 bases remained unmatched. Germline CDR1 and CDR2: MGHRA and YSYEKL. The CDR3 consists of 18 residues. CDR3 amino acids: CASSRGYSRDRGKDGYTF. CDR3 in DNA: TGCGCCAGCAGCCGAGGCTATTCCCGGGACAGGGGAAAGGATGGCTACACCTTC.

This clone was seen just once. The rearrangement links TRBV14 to TRBJ1-2; D might be TRBD1 (6 bases). CDR3 length: 15 residues. Germline V gives CDR1 SGHDN, CDR2 FVKESK. V lost 4 bases and J lost 1, with 13 bases in between. In DNA, the CDR3 is TGTGCCAGCAGCCCCAGGGGCTTTATTAACTATGGCTACACCTTC. Translation: CASSPRGFINYGYTF.

The V call is TRBV5-4, the J call TRBJ1-5, with D perhaps TRBD1 (6 bases). This CDR3 has 14 amino acids. Per the germline V gene, CDR1 is SGHNT and CDR2 is YYREEE (reference sequence). Trimming removed 2 bases from V and 7 bases from J, with 13 bases in between. The DNA of the CDR3 is TGTGCCAGCAGCTTACCGACAGGACGACAGCCCCAGCATTTT. It is translated as CASSLPTGRQPQHF. Together with reference TRBV5-4 and TRBJ1-5, the CDR3 gives the full variable domain: ETGVTQSPTHLIKTRGQQVTLRCSSQSGHNTVSWYQQALGQGPQFIFQYYREEENGRGNFPPRFSGLQFPNYSSELNVNALELDDSALYLCASSLPTGRQPQHFGDGTRLSIL.

As DNA, the CDR3 is TGTGCCAGCAGCTTTCGACAGGTCTCCTACAATGAGCAGTTCTTC. Translation gives CASSFRQVSYNEQFF. This sequence joins TRBV7-9 and TRBJ2-1; maybe TRBD1 (6 bases). The CDR3 covers 15 residues. Trimming took off 3 bases at V and 0 bases at J, with 9 bases between the two ends. In germline, CDR1 is SEHNR, CDR2 FQNEAQ (reference sequence).

The chain combines TRBV10-3 with TRBJ1-2, with D hard to call. From germline, CDR1 is ENHRY and CDR2 SYGVKD. Trimming pared 7 bases from V and 4 bases from J, leaving 19 bases between. CDR3 length: 15 amino acids. The CDR3 region is CAITGFPNSPYGYTF. Here the CDR3 DNA reads TGTGCCATCACCGGATTTCCCAACAGCCCCTATGGCTACACCTTC.